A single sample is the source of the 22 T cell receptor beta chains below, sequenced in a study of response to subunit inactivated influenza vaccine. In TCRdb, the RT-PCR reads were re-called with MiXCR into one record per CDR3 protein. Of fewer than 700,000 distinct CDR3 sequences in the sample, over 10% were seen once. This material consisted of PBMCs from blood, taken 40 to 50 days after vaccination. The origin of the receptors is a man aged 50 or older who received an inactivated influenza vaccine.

The chain's CDR3 is CASGTPTEAFF. DNA for the CDR3: TGTGCCAGCGGGACCCCCACTGAAGCTTTCTTT. The chain is built from TRBV12-3 or TRBV12-4 and TRBJ1-1; D might be TRBD1 (5 bases). This CDR3 contains 11 residues. The V gene lost 8 bases and the J gene lost 4 bases, with 8 bases spanning the gap.

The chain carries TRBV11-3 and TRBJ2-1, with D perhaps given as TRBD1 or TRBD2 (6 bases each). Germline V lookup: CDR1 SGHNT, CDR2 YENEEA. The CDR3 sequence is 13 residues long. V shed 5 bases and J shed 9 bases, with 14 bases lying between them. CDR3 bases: TGTGCCAGCAGCCATGTCCGGGGGCGTGAGCAGTTCTTC. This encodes CASSHVRGREQFF.

This CDR3 reads CSARSWTGDPQETQYF. The CDR3 coding sequence is TGCAGTGCTAGATCGTGGACAGGGGACCCACAAGAGACCCAGTACTTC. The chain carries TRBV20-1 and TRBJ2-5; the match to TRBD1 covers 9 bases. The V segment lost 2 bases and the J segment 2 bases; nucleotides outside the gene matches: 9. Germline CDR1 reads DFQATT; CDR2 reads SNEGSKA (reference sequence). This CDR3 region has 16 residues.

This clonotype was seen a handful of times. CDR3 residues: CASSRFQGLNTEAFF. The CDR3 coding sequence is TGTGCCAGCAGCCGGTTTCAAGGTTTGAACACTGAAGCTTTCTTT. This sequence joins TRBV14 and TRBJ1-1; D unclear. Germline CDR1 SGHDN, CDR2 FVKESK. The CDR3 is made up of 15 amino acids. V was trimmed by 4 bases and J by 0 bases, leaving 12 bases between them. The full variable domain, with the rest looked up from reference TRBV14 and TRBJ1-1, is EAGVTQFPSHSVIEKGQTVTLRCDPISGHDNLYWYRRVMGKEIKFLLHFVKESKQDESGMPNNRFLAERTGGTYSTLKVQPAELEDSGVYFCASSRFQGLNTEAFFGQGTRLTVV.

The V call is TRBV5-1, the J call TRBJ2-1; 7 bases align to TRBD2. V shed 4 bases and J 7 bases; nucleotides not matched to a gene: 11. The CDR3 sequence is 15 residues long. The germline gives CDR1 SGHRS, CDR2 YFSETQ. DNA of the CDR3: TGCGCCAGCAGCCCCTTCGGGGAGGGTTATAATGAGCAGTTCTTC. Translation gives CASSPFGEGYNEQFF.

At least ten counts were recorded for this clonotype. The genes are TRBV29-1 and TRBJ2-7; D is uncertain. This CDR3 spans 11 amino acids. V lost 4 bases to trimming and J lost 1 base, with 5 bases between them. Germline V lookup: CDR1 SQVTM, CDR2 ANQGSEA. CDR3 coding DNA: TGCAGCGTTGTAAGGTCCTACGAGCAGTACTTC. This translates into CSVVRSYEQYF.

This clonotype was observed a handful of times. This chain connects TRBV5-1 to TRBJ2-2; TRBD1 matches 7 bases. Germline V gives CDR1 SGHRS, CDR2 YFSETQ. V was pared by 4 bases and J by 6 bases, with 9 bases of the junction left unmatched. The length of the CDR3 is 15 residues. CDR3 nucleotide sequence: TGCGCCAGCAGCATGGGGTCGACAGGGCCCGGGGAGCTGTTTTTT. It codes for CASSMGSTGPGELFF. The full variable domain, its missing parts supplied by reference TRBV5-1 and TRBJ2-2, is KAGVTQTPRYLIKTRGQQVTLSCSPISGHRSVSWYQQTPGQGLQFLFEYFSETQRNKGNFPGRFSGRQFSNSRSEMNVSTLELGDSALYLCASSMGSTGPGELFFGEGSRLTVL.

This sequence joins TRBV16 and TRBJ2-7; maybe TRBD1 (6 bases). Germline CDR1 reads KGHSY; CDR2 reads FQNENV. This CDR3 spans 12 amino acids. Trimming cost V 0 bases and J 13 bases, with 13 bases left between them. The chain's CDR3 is CASSQSGAYPYF. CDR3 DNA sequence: TGTGCCAGCAGCCAATCGGGGGCCTACCCCTACTTC. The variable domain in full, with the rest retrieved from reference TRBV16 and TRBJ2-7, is GEEVAQTPKHLVRGEGQKAKLYCAPIKGHSYVFWYQQVLKNEFKFLISFQNENVFDETGMPKERFSAKCLPNSPCSLEIQATKLEDSAVYFCASSQSGAYPYFGPGTRLTVT.

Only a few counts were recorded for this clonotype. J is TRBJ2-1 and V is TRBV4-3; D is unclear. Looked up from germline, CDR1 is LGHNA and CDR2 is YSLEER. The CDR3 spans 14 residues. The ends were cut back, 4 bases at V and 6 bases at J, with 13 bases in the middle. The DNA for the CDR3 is TGCGCCAGCAGCCGAGACGCCTGGGGCAATGAGCAGTTCTTC. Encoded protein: CASSRDAWGNEQFF.

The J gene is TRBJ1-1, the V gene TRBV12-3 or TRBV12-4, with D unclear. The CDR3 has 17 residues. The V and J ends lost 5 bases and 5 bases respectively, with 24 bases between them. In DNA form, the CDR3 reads TGTGCCAGCAGTCCCCGATACAACAGCCACTTTGGGACTGAAGCTTTCTTT. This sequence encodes CASSPRYNSHFGTEAFF.

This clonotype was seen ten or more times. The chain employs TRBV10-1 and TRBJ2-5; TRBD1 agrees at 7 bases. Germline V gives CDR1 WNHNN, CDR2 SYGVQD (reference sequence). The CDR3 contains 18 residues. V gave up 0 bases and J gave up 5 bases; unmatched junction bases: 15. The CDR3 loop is CASSESTRGEGASETQYF. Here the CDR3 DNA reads TGCGCCAGCAGTGAGTCGACCCGGGGTGAGGGGGCCTCCGAGACCCAGTACTTC.

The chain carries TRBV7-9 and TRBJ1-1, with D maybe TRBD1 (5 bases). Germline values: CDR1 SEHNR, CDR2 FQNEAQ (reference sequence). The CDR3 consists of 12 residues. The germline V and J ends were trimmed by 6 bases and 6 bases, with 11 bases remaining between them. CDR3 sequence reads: CASRPGWAEAFF. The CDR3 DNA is TGTGCCAGCAGGCCAGGGTGGGCTGAAGCTTTCTTT.

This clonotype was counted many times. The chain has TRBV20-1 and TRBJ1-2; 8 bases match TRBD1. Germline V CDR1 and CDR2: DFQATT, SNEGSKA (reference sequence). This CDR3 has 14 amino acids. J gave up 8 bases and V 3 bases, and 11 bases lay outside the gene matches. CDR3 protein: CSASPDRGKGGYTF. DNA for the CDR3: TGCAGTGCTAGCCCAGACAGGGGCAAGGGAGGCTACACCTTC.

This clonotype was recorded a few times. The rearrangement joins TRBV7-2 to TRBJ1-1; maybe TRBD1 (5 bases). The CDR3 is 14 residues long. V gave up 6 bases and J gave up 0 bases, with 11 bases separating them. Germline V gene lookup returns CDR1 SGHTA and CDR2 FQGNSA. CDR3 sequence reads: CASRPGGVNTEAFF. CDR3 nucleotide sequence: TGTGCCAGCAGGCCGGGGGGGGTGAACACTGAAGCTTTCTTT.

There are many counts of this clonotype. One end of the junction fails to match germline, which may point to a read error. Written as DNA, the CDR3 is TGTGTCAGCAGTTACTCTTCAGACCCAGATACGCAGTATTTT. Protein product: CVSSYSSDPDTQYF. The chain joins TRBV6-5 to TRBJ2-3; no definite D call. The V gene's germline CDR1 is MNHEY and CDR2 SVGAGI. The CDR3 has 14 amino acids.

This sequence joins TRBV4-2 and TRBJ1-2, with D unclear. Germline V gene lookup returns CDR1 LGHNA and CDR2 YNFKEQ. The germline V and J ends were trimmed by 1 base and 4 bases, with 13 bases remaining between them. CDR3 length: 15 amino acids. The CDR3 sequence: CASSQGSSTTYGYTF. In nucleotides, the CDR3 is TGTGCCAGCAGCCAAGGTTCGAGCACGACCTATGGCTACACCTTC.

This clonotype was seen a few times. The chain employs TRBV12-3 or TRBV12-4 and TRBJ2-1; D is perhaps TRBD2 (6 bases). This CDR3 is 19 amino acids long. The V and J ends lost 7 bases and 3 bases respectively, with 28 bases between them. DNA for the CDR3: TGTGCCAGCAAAACGGACGTCCAGAATAGGGAGGAGAGCTACAATGAGCAGTTCTTC. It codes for CASKTDVQNREESYNEQFF.

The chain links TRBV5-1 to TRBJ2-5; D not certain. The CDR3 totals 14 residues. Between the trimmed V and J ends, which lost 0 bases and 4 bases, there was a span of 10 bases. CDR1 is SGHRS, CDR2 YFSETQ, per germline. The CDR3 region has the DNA TGCGCCAGCAGCTTGGCCCCGAGGAGAGAGACCCAGTACTTC. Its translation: CASSLAPRRETQYF.

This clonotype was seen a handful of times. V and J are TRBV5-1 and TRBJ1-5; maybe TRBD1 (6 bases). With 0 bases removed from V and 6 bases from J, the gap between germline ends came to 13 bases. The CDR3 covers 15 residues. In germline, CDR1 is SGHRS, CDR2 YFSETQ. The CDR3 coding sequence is TGCGCCAGCAGCTTGGGGGCAGGGGATACTCAGCCCCAGCATTTT. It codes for CASSLGAGDTQPQHF.

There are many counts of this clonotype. CDR3 protein: CATSSEKTGNAKNIQYF. CDR3 sequence (DNA): TGTGCCACCAGCAGTGAAAAGACAGGGAACGCCAAAAACATTCAGTACTTC. The rearrangement joins TRBV15 to TRBJ2-4, with TRBD1 matching 7 bases. The CDR3 covers 17 residues. In germline, CDR1 is LNHNV, CDR2 YYDKDF (reference sequence). V was pared by 3 bases and J by 1 base, with 9 bases of the junction left unmatched. The whole variable domain, filled in from reference TRBV15 and TRBJ2-4, reads DAMVIQNPRYQVTQFGKPVTLSCSQTLNHNVMYWYQQKSSQAPKLLFHYYDKDFNNEADTPDNFQSRRPNTSFCFLDIRSPGLGDTAMYLCATSSEKTGNAKNIQYFGAGTRLSVL.

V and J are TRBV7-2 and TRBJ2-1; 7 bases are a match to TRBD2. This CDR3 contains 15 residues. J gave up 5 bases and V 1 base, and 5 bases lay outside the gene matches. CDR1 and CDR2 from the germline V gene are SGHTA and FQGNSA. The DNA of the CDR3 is TGTGCCAGCAGCTTAGGCCCGGGACTACACAATGAGCAGTTCTTC. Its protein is CASSLGPGLHNEQFF. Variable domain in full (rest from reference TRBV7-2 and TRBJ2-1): GAGVSQSPSNKVTEKGKDVELRCDPISGHTALYWYRQSLGQGLEFLIYFQGNSAPDKSGLPSDRFSAERTGGSVSTLTIQRTQQEDSAVYLCASSLGPGLHNEQFFGPGTRLTVL.

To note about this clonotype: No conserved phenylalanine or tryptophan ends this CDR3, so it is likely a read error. The CDR3 spells CASSVDSGANVLTS. The CDR3, as DNA: TGTGCCAGCAGCGTAGACTCTGGGGCCAACGTCCTGACTTCC. This chain connects TRBV9 to TRBJ2-6; D unclear. The ends were cut back, 0 bases at V and 0 bases at J, with 1 base in the middle. CDR3 length equals 14 residues. Looked up from germline, CDR1 is SGDLS and CDR2 is YYNGEE.